The 25 T cell receptor beta chains below were found in one sample sequenced in a study of blood T cell repertoires in COVID-19. Produced via immunoSEQ multiplex PCR; TCRdb's table is partial and in-frame only. Of over 45,000 clones listed, about nine tenths are singletons. Input material: peripheral blood. Source of these receptors: a man between 65 and 85 years old with acute or convalescent COVID-19.

The CDR3 region is CASSLTGGYSYEQYF. DNA of the CDR3: TGTGCCAGCAGCTTAACGGGGGGCTACTCCTACGAGCAGTACTTC. The rearrangement links TRBV7-6 to TRBJ2-7; D perhaps matches TRBD2 (7 bases). This CDR3 is built from 15 residues. Germline CDR1 is SGHVS and CDR2 is FNYEAQ. Trimming removed 2 bases from V and 0 bases from J, with 11 bases in between.

This clone was counted a few times. This sequence joins TRBV6-2 or TRBV6-3 and TRBJ2-7; a weak D match, TRBD1 (6 bases). Germline V gene sequence: CDR1 MNHEY, CDR2 SVGEGT. V was cut by 1 base and J by 2 bases, with 9 bases left in between. The CDR3 is 14 residues long. The CDR3 protein is CASSYFGQTYEQYF. CDR3 DNA: TGTGCCAGCAGTTACTTCGGACAGACCTACGAGCAGTACTTC.

The chain recombines TRBV7-8 with TRBJ2-2; 10 positions match TRBD1. With 5 bases clipped from V and 7 bases from J, the junction kept 7 bases outside the gene matches. Looked up from germline, CDR1 is SGHVS and CDR2 is FQNEAQ. The CDR3 is made up of 15 amino acids. CDR3 nucleotides: TGTGCCAGCAGCATCCGACAGGGGGCGGTCGGGGAGCTGTTTTTT. Translated, it gives CASSIRQGAVGELFF. Full variable domain (missing parts from reference TRBV7-8 and TRBJ2-2): GAGVSQSPRYKVAKRGQDVALRCDPISGHVSLFWYQQALGQGPEFLTYFQNEAQLDKSGLPSDRFFAERPEGSVSTLKIQRTQQEDSAVYLCASSIRQGAVGELFFGEGSRLTVL.

The V and J genes are TRBV4-1 and TRBJ2-5; D gene unclear. There are 14 residues in the CDR3. V lost 7 bases, J lost 0 bases, and 12 bases lay in between. CDR1 MGHRA and CDR2 YSYEKL come from the germline V gene. For the CDR3, the DNA is TGCGCCAGCAACCCGTCCCCAGACCAAGAGACCCAGTACTTC. Its protein product is CASNPSPDQETQYF.

This chain joins TRBV6-2 or TRBV6-3 and TRBJ1-3; D is uncertain. This CDR3 comprises 12 residues. Germline V gene sequence: CDR1 MNHEY, CDR2 SVGEGT. The V end was cut by 2 bases, the J end by 5 bases, with 4 bases between. The CDR3 nucleotides read TGTGCCAGCAGTTACGAGAGAAACACCATATATTTT. It encodes CASSYERNTIYF.

The gene calls are TRBV6-5 and TRBJ1-2; maybe TRBD1 (5 bases). The CDR3 totals 15 residues. V was clipped by 9 bases and J by 1 base, with 18 bases between them. The germline V gene encodes CDR1 MNHEY and CDR2 SVGAGI. CDR3: CASLRGLGLNYGYTF. The CDR3 nucleotides are TGTGCCAGTCTAAGGGGCCTGGGACTTAACTATGGCTACACCTTC.

The chain uses TRBV9 and TRBJ1-2; the D is unclear. The V gene lost 4 bases and the J gene lost 8 bases, with 15 bases spanning the gap. Germline loops: CDR1 SGDLS, CDR2 YYNGEE. The CDR3 sequence is 13 residues long. The CDR3 loop is CASSPGSTGGYTF. In DNA form, the CDR3 reads TGTGCCAGCAGCCCGGGGTCCACTGGCGGCTACACCTTC.

The rearrangement joins TRBV6-2 or TRBV6-3 to TRBJ2-1; TRBD1 aligns across 9 bases. Per germline, CDR1 MNHEY and CDR2 SVGEGT. After removal of 5 bases from V and 0 bases from J, the junction contained 2 bases not matched to a gene. CDR3 length: 15 residues. CDR3 amino acids: CASSEDRGSYNEQFF. CDR3 DNA sequence: TGTGCCAGCAGTGAGGACAGGGGCTCCTACAATGAGCAGTTCTTC.

The rearrangement links TRBV5-1 to TRBJ2-2; TRBD2 aligns across 10 bases. The CDR3 spans 14 residues. Trimming took 4 bases from V and 5 from J; bases not matched to a gene: 2. Per germline, CDR1 SGHRS and CDR2 YFSETQ. The CDR3 DNA follows: TGCGCCAGCAGCCTAGCGGGGGTTACCGGGGAGCTGTTTTTT. Protein: CASSLAGVTGELFF.

CDR3 DNA sequence: TGTGCCAGCAGCCAAGCCAGACAGTCTAATGAAAAACTGTTTTTT. This codes for CASSQARQSNEKLFF. V gene TRBV3-1 (or the pseudogene TRBV3-2) combines with J gene TRBJ1-4, with D possibly matching TRBD1 (5 bases). The CDR3 is 15 residues long. V lost 1 base, J lost 3 bases, and 9 bases lay in between. CDR1 and CDR2 (germline): LGHDT, YNNKEL (reference sequence).

The chain is built from TRBV7-2 and TRBJ2-7; maybe TRBD1 (6 bases). V was clipped by 1 base and J by 8 bases, with 15 bases between them. This CDR3 contains 14 residues. In germline, CDR1 is SGHTA, CDR2 FQGNSA. CDR3 DNA: TGTGCCAGCAGCTTAGGAAAGGGGGTGGGCCAGCAGTACTTC. It codes for CASSLGKGVGQQYF.

This sequence joins TRBV19 and TRBJ2-3; perhaps TRBD2 as D (7 bases). In germline, CDR1 is LNHDA, CDR2 SQIVND (reference sequence). V lost 3 bases to trimming and J lost 10 bases, with 14 bases between them. The CDR3 is 13 amino acids. The CDR3 region has the DNA TGTGCCAGTAGTATTTCCGGGGGGCGGTCGCAGTATTTT. It is translated as CASSISGGRSQYF.

The rearrangement joins TRBV5-1 to TRBJ2-7, with D possibly being TRBD1 (5 bases). The CDR3 extends over 13 amino acids. Per germline, CDR1 SGHRS and CDR2 YFSETQ. Trimming cost V 0 bases and J 1 base, with 5 bases left between them. CDR3 bases: TGCGCCAGCAGCTTGGGACAGTCCTACGAGCAGTACTTC. Protein: CASSLGQSYEQYF. The variable domain in full, completed from reference TRBV5-1 and TRBJ2-7, reads KAGVTQTPRYLIKTRGQQVTLSCSPISGHRSVSWYQQTPGQGLQFLFEYFSETQRNKGNFPGRFSGRQFSNSRSEMNVSTLELGDSALYLCASSLGQSYEQYFGPGTRLTVT.

This clone is labeled as medium-sized. The chain has TRBV29-1 and TRBJ2-7; D is possibly TRBD1 (6 bases). The V and J ends lost 2 bases and 1 base respectively, with 12 bases between them. The CDR3 contains 14 residues. The germline gives CDR1 SQVTM, CDR2 ANQGSEA. The CDR3: CSVETGTNSYEQYF. In DNA form, the CDR3 reads TGCAGCGTTGAAACCGGGACAAATTCCTACGAGCAGTACTTC.

The V gene is TRBV11-2, the J gene TRBJ1-2; the D gene is possibly TRBD1 (6 bases). The CDR3 length is 14 residues. Trimming stripped 5 bases from V and 5 bases from J, with 15 bases between. Germline CDR1 is SGHAT and CDR2 is FQNNGV. CDR3 amino acids: CASSHRTVTYGYTF. The CDR3 DNA follows: TGTGCCAGCAGCCACCGGACAGTGACATATGGCTACACCTTC. The complete variable domain, with remaining parts taken from reference TRBV11-2 and TRBJ1-2, reads EAGVAQSPRYKIIEKRQSVAFWCNPISGHATLYWYQQILGQGPKLLIQFQNNGVVDDSQLPKDRFSAERLKGVDSTLKIQPAKLEDSAVYLCASSHRTVTYGYTFGSGTRLTVV.

V is TRBV5-1 and J is TRBJ1-2; D not resolved. Trimming left V 9 bases short and J 4 bases short, with 19 bases between. This CDR3 spans 14 amino acids. CDR1 SGHRS and CDR2 YFSETQ come from the germline V gene. The CDR3 nucleotides are TGCGCCAACCAGCTATCTAGGGAGGGCTATGGCTACACCTTC. Translation gives CANQLSREGYGYTF.

The chain has TRBV5-1 and TRBJ1-2; D is unresolved. V lost 1 base to trimming and J lost 3 bases, with 10 bases between them. This CDR3 spans 14 amino acids. Germline V gene lookup returns CDR1 SGHRS and CDR2 YFSETQ. The CDR3 DNA sequence: TGCGCCAGCAGCTTGAACGACTGGGACTATGGCTACACCTTC. It translates to CASSLNDWDYGYTF. The full variable domain, rest sourced from reference TRBV5-1 and TRBJ1-2, is KAGVTQTPRYLIKTRGQQVTLSCSPISGHRSVSWYQQTPGQGLQFLFEYFSETQRNKGNFPGRFSGRQFSNSRSEMNVSTLELGDSALYLCASSLNDWDYGYTFGSGTRLTVV.

As to this clone: The junction shows a germline mismatch at one end, possibly a read error. This chain links TRBV7-7 with TRBJ1-1, with D tentatively TRBD1 (5 bases). This CDR3 has 14 residues. The germline CDR1 and CDR2 sequences are SSHAT and FNYEAQ (reference sequence). The CDR3 reads CASSLTPQGIEAFF. The CDR3 DNA reads TGTGCTAGCAGCTTGACACCCCAGGGAATTGAAGCTTTCTTT.

DNA of the CDR3: TGCAGCGTTGAAGAGGGACAGGGTGGCTACAATGAGCAGTTCTTC. This gives the protein CSVEEGQGGYNEQFF. The V and J genes are TRBV29-1 and TRBJ2-1; 9 bases are a match to TRBD1. Per germline, CDR1 SQVTM and CDR2 ANQGSEA. This CDR3 spans 15 amino acids. V shed 0 bases, J shed 3 bases, and the junction held 3 bases outside the gene matches.

The rearrangement uses TRBV28 and TRBJ1-4, with D perhaps matching TRBD1 (5 bases). The CDR3 is 14 amino acids. The germline CDR1 and CDR2 sequences are MDHEN and SYDVKM. V lost 6 bases to trimming and J lost 3 bases, with 11 bases between them. DNA of the CDR3: TGTGCCAGCAGACTTGACAGCTCTAATGAAAAACTGTTTTTT. The encoded protein is CASRLDSSNEKLFF.

The table lists this clone with a few counts. This chain connects TRBV5-4 to TRBJ2-7; D gene uncertain. Germline V gene lookup returns CDR1 SGHNT and CDR2 YYREEE (reference sequence). CDR3 length: 15 amino acids. V was shortened by 2 bases and J by 2 bases, with 14 bases between the two germline ends. CDR3 nucleotide sequence: TGTGCCAGCAGCTTAGATAGAGGCAACCCCTACGAGCAGTACTTC. Amino acid sequence: CASSLDRGNPYEQYF.

V usage is TRBV11-2 and J usage is TRBJ1-2; 12 nucleotides align to TRBD1. J lost 5 bases, V lost 6 bases, and 10 bases had no gene match. The CDR3 spans 16 residues. The V gene's germline CDR1 is SGHAT and CDR2 FQNNGV. The CDR3 coding sequence is TGTGCCAGCAGAATAGCGGGACAGGGGGCGAGGTATGGCTACACCTTC. Its protein is CASRIAGQGARYGYTF.

The chain couples TRBV7-2 to TRBJ2-1; the match to TRBD1 covers 7 bases. Trimming removed 0 bases from V and 5 bases from J; junction bases left unmatched: 7. The length of the CDR3 is 16 residues. Germline V gives CDR1 SGHTA, CDR2 FQGNSA. This chain's CDR3 is CASSLASAGGDNEQFF. CDR3 DNA sequence: TGTGCCAGCAGCTTAGCGTCGGCAGGGGGTGACAATGAGCAGTTCTTC.

This chain connects TRBV18 to TRBJ1-2; 8 bases are shared with TRBD1. The V gene end was trimmed by 6 bases and the J gene end by 2 bases; junction bases not matched to a gene: 11. This CDR3 is 16 amino acids long. From germline, CDR1 is KGHSH and CDR2 LQKENI. The CDR3 protein is CASSFTTGDWNYGYTF. The CDR3 coding sequence is TGTGCCAGCTCTTTCACGACAGGGGATTGGAACTATGGCTACACCTTC.

This sequence joins TRBV18 and TRBJ1-6; 11 bases map to TRBD1. There are 21 residues in the CDR3. Trimming cost V 2 bases and J 1 base; bases outside gene matches: 13. Germline loops: CDR1 KGHSH, CDR2 LQKENI. In nucleotides, the CDR3 is TGTGCCAGCTCACCATTTCGGCAAACCGGACAGGGGGCTTCCTATAATTCACCCCTCCACTTT. It is translated as CASSPFRQTGQGASYNSPLHF. The full variable domain, completed using reference TRBV18 and TRBJ1-6, is NAGVMQNPRHLVRRRGQEARLRCSPMKGHSHVYWYRQLPEEGLKFMVYLQKENIIDESGMPKERFSAEFPKEGPSILRIQQVVRGDSAAYFCASSPFRQTGQGASYNSPLHFGNGTRLTVT.